The next 26 T cell receptor beta chains were all read from a single sample in a study of PD-1 blockade in mismatch repair-deficient tumors. Repertoires were generated with immunoSEQ multiplex PCR, while TCRdb's copy carries only in-frame clones and drops some. The table includes some 22,000 clones, 84% detected once. Sequenced material: peripheral blood, taken 2 weeks after starting pembrolizumab. These receptors were taken from an adult with mismatch repair-deficient cancer.

This chain connects TRBV2 to TRBJ1-1; TRBD1 is a possible D gene (6 bases). The germline V gene encodes CDR1 SNHLY and CDR2 FYNNEI. This CDR3 region has 12 residues. V dropped 6 bases and J dropped 10 bases, with 15 bases sitting between them. The CDR3 DNA reads as TGTGCCAGCAGGGAACAGGGAACGGTAGCTTTCTTT. This gives the protein CASREQGTVAFF.

As for this clone: A junction boundary mismatches the germline segment, possibly from a read error. The V call is TRBV10-3, the J call TRBJ1-3, with D possibly matching TRBD1 (6 bases). The CDR3 is 14 amino acids. Looked up from germline, CDR1 is ENHRY and CDR2 is SYGVKD. In DNA form, the CDR3 reads TGTGCCATCAGCCTAACAGAACAGGGAAGCACCATATATTTT. This sequence encodes CAISLTEQGSTIYF.

The chain is built from TRBV4-3 and TRBJ2-7; no reliable D call. Germline-derived CDR1 and CDR2 are LGHNA and YSLEER. V dropped 0 bases and J dropped 0 bases, with 6 bases sitting between them. The CDR3 runs to 14 residues. Here the CDR3 DNA reads TGCGCCAGCAGCCAAGATCAGTTCTCCTACGAGCAGTACTTC. Translating gives CASSQDQFSYEQYF.

V is TRBV28 and J is TRBJ2-3; D not resolved. The germline CDR1 and CDR2 sequences are MDHEN and SYDVKM. V was pared by 5 bases and J by 2 bases, with 8 bases between. The CDR3 has 13 residues. CDR3 nucleotides: TGTGCCAGCAGTGTGAGCTCCACAGATACGCAGTATTTT. Residues: CASSVSSTDTQYF.

The V and J genes are TRBV6-5 and TRBJ2-3; 9 positions match TRBD2. Trimming at V came to 0 bases and at J to 0 bases, leaving 1 base not matched to a gene. Germline V gene data show CDR1 as MNHEY and CDR2 as SVGAGI. This CDR3 has 16 amino acids. CDR3 residues: CASSYSGTSSTDTQYF. The CDR3 nucleotides are TGTGCCAGCAGTTACTCAGGGACTAGCAGCACAGATACGCAGTATTTT.

The chain recombines TRBV5-6 with TRBJ2-7, with D hard to call. The length of the CDR3 is 15 residues. The V gene's germline CDR1 is SGHDT and CDR2 YYEEEE. Trimming pared 0 bases from V and 2 bases from J, leaving 12 bases between. Here the CDR3 reads CASSLARADTYEQYF. CDR3 DNA sequence: TGTGCCAGCAGCTTGGCACGAGCAGACACCTACGAGCAGTACTTC. The variable domain in full, completed from reference TRBV5-6 and TRBJ2-7, reads DAGVTQSPTHLIKTRGQQVTLRCSPKSGHDTVSWYQQALGQGPQFIFQYYEEEERQRGNFPDRFSGHQFPNYSSELNVNALLLGDSALYLCASSLARADTYEQYFGPGTRLTVT.

This clone was detected only a few times. V gene TRBV27 combines with J gene TRBJ2-7, with a weak D call TRBD2 (5 bases). Germline V gene sequence: CDR1 MNHEY, CDR2 SMNVEV (reference sequence). The CDR3 is 15 residues long. Trimming stripped 5 bases from V and 3 bases from J, with 17 bases between. CDR3 in DNA: TGTGCCAGCAGTCCCACCACCGTCGGAGGCTACGAGCAGTACTTC. Its translation is CASSPTTVGGYEQYF.

The chain combines TRBV4-3 with TRBJ2-5; the D gene could be TRBD1 or TRBD2 (5 bases each). Trimming removed 0 bases at V and 4 bases at J, with 15 bases between. The CDR3 totals 16 residues. Germline-derived CDR1 and CDR2 are LGHNA and YSLEER. The CDR3 reads CASSQESIGTLETQYF. The CDR3 DNA sequence: TGCGCCAGCAGCCAAGAATCGATCGGGACGCTAGAGACCCAGTACTTC.

The V call is TRBV25-1, the J call TRBJ2-2, with 10 bases identical to TRBD2. The CDR3 runs to 16 residues. CDR1 and CDR2 (germline): MGHDK, SYGVNS. V lost 7 bases and J lost 6; bases outside the gene matches: 11. The CDR3 reads CASNGLAVSAAGELFF. The CDR3 DNA reads as TGTGCCAGCAACGGACTAGCGGTATCCGCGGCCGGGGAGCTGTTTTTT. The entire variable domain, with the rest obtained from reference TRBV25-1 and TRBJ2-2, is as follows: EADIYQTPRYLVIGTGKKITLECSQTMGHDKMYWYQQDPGMELHLIHYSYGVNSTEKGDLSSESTVSRIRTEHFPLTLESARPSHTSQYLCASNGLAVSAAGELFFGEGSRLTVL.

This rearrangement joins TRBV4-1 to TRBJ2-5, with 7 bases lining up with TRBD2. The CDR3 has 17 residues. CDR1 MGHRA and CDR2 YSYEKL come from the germline V gene. V lost 6 bases and J lost 4; bases outside the gene matches: 17. This CDR3 reads CASRKTGGAENRETQYF. CDR3 DNA: TGCGCCAGCAGAAAGACGGGGGGTGCAGAGAATAGAGAGACCCAGTACTTC.

The chain joins TRBV20-1 to TRBJ2-5; D is unclear. Trimming removed 7 bases from V and 1 base from J, with 7 bases in between. This CDR3 is built from 11 residues. Germline V lookup: CDR1 DFQATT, CDR2 SNEGSKA (reference sequence). Here the CDR3 DNA reads TGCAGTGAGAGACTCCAAGAGACCCAGTACTTC. Amino acids: CSERLQETQYF.

This chain uses TRBV30 with TRBJ1-1; D gene unclear. Germline CDR1 and CDR2: GTSNPN and SVGIG (reference sequence). The CDR3 runs 14 residues. V shed 2 bases and J shed 7 bases, with 17 bases lying between them. The CDR3 DNA reads as TGTGCCTGGAGTACTGGACTGTTCAGGAGTGAAGCTTTCTTT. It translates to CAWSTGLFRSEAFF.

The rearrangement links TRBV11-2 to TRBJ2-3; D perhaps matches TRBD2 (6 bases). The CDR3 spans 15 residues. The V gene's germline CDR1 is SGHAT and CDR2 FQNNGV. V gave up 5 bases and J gave up 3 bases, with 15 bases separating them. The CDR3 spells CASSPIRGTTDTQYF. CDR3 in DNA: TGTGCCAGCAGCCCCATCCGCGGGACTACAGATACGCAGTATTTT.

V and J are TRBV7-9 and TRBJ2-7, with D perhaps matching TRBD2 (5 bases). Per germline, CDR1 SEHNR and CDR2 FQNEAQ (reference sequence). Trimming pared 3 bases from V and 3 bases from J, leaving 6 bases between. The CDR3 runs to 12 residues. The CDR3 loop reads CASSFEGYEQYF. The DNA for the CDR3 is TGTGCCAGCAGCTTCGAGGGCTACGAGCAGTACTTC.

This clone is large within its sample. The CDR3 protein is CASRRTSGRAGTGELFF. CDR3 DNA sequence: TGCGCCAGCAGACGGACTAGCGGGAGGGCTGGGACCGGGGAGCTGTTTTTT. The rearrangement uses TRBV5-1 and TRBJ2-2; 15 bases are a match to TRBD2. This CDR3 is built from 17 residues. J gave up 5 bases and V 5 bases, and 7 bases lay outside the gene matches. Germline V gives CDR1 SGHRS, CDR2 YFSETQ.

The genes are TRBV19 and TRBJ1-1; 7 bases match TRBD1. The V segment lost 4 bases and the J segment 1 base; nucleotides outside the gene matches: 3. The CDR3 covers 14 residues. The V gene's germline CDR1 is LNHDA and CDR2 SQIVND (reference sequence). The CDR3 DNA follows: TGTGCCAGTAGTAGACAGGGCAAGAACACTGAAGCTTTCTTT. Protein product: CASSRQGKNTEAFF.

This clone was found once. The chain links TRBV18 to TRBJ2-2; no reliable D call. V lost 0 bases and J 0 bases, leaving 8 bases between the germline ends. This CDR3 region has 16 residues. CDR1 KGHSH and CDR2 LQKENI come from the germline V gene. CDR3 region: CASSPPWVANTGELFF. The CDR3 bases are TGTGCCAGCTCACCACCGTGGGTAGCGAACACCGGGGAGCTGTTTTTT. The whole variable domain, remainder taken from reference TRBV18 and TRBJ2-2, is NAGVMQNPRHLVRRRGQEARLRCSPMKGHSHVYWYRQLPEEGLKFMVYLQKENIIDESGMPKERFSAEFPKEGPSILRIQQVVRGDSAAYFCASSPPWVANTGELFFGEGSRLTVL.

This chain joins TRBV30 and TRBJ2-4; TRBD2 might be the D (7 bases). V lost 1 base and J lost 2, with 18 bases in between. The CDR3 contains 17 residues. Per germline, CDR1 GTSNPN and CDR2 SVGIG (reference sequence). This CDR3 reads CAWSARGGGVPKNIQYF. In DNA, the CDR3 is TGTGCCTGGAGTGCCAGGGGAGGGGGTGTTCCCAAAAACATTCAGTACTTC. Variable domain in full (rest from reference TRBV30 and TRBJ2-4): SQTIHQWPATLVQPVGSPLSLECTVEGTSNPNLYWYRQAAGRGLQLLFYSVGIGQISSEVPQNLSASRPQDRQFILSSKKLLLSDSGFYLCAWSARGGGVPKNIQYFGAGTRLSVL.

V gene TRBV30 combines with J gene TRBJ2-7; 7 positions match TRBD2. CDR1 and CDR2 (germline): GTSNPN, SVGIG (reference sequence). CDR3 length: 14 residues. V was pared by 4 bases and J by 0 bases, with 6 bases of the junction left unmatched. Written as DNA, the CDR3 is TGTGCCTGGATAGCGCGGGACTACTCCTACGAGCAGTACTTC. It specifies CAWIARDYSYEQYF.

V and J are TRBV4-3 and TRBJ2-5; TRBD2 agrees at 9 bases. Germline CDR1 is LGHNA and CDR2 is YSLEER. The junction had 4 bases not matched to a gene; V was cut back by 0 bases and J by 5 bases. The CDR3 loop spans 15 amino acids. CDR3 DNA sequence: TGCGCCAGCAGCCAAGATGTCGGACTAGCGGAGACCCAGTACTTC. Translated: CASSQDVGLAETQYF.

This chain links TRBV6-1 with TRBJ2-7; 8 bases fit TRBD2. V lost 7 bases, J lost 4 bases, and 12 bases stayed unmatched. Germline loops: CDR1 MNHNS, CDR2 SASEGT. The CDR3 loop spans 15 amino acids. The CDR3 sequence is CASIPGGSGEYEQYF. The DNA for the CDR3 is TGTGCCAGCATCCCCGGGGGTAGCGGGGAATACGAGCAGTACTTC.

The chain employs TRBV6-1 and TRBJ2-3; 10 bases are shared with TRBD1. Trimming removed 2 bases from V and 4 bases from J; junction bases left unmatched: 3. The CDR3 runs to 15 residues. Germline lookup yields CDR1 MNHNS and CDR2 SASEGT. The CDR3 region is CASSETGTGADTQYF. The DNA of the CDR3 is TGTGCCAGCAGTGAAACGGGGACAGGGGCAGATACGCAGTATTTT.

This chain links TRBV5-1 with TRBJ2-6, with D hard to call. CDR1 and CDR2 (germline): SGHRS, YFSETQ. The ends were cut back, 9 bases at V and 1 base at J, with 11 bases in the middle. The CDR3 spans 14 residues. CDR3 region: CATKTVSGANVLTF. Here the CDR3 DNA reads TGCGCCACCAAGACCGTGTCTGGGGCCAACGTCCTGACTTTC.

The table lists this clone with a few counts. The rearrangement uses TRBV6-9 and TRBJ1-1; D uncertain. CDR1 is MNHGY and CDR2 is SVAAGI in the germline V gene. V was cut by 4 bases and J by 3 bases, with 9 bases left in between. The CDR3 is made up of 13 amino acids. The CDR3 region is CASSSRADTEAFF. In DNA form, the CDR3 reads TGTGCCAGCAGTTCCCGGGCGGACACTGAAGCTTTCTTT.

The chain has TRBV5-5 and TRBJ2-7; 7 positions match TRBD2. Germline V gene data show CDR1 as SGHKS and CDR2 as YYEKEE (reference sequence). The CDR3 has 16 amino acids. The V and J ends lost 0 bases and 2 bases, in that order; junction bases with no gene match: 8. The CDR3 sequence is CASSLGSGGGAYEQYF. CDR3 sequence (DNA): TGTGCCAGCAGCTTGGGCTCCGGGGGAGGGGCCTACGAGCAGTACTTC.

V usage is TRBV5-6 and J usage is TRBJ2-5; 9 bases are a match to TRBD1. Germline CDR1 and CDR2: SGHDT and YYEEEE. CDR3 length equals 15 residues. Trimming removed 4 bases from V and 2 bases from J; junction bases left unmatched: 6. In DNA form, the CDR3 reads TGTGCCAGCAGCCGACAGGGGGAGGTTCAAGAGACCCAGTACTTC. As protein: CASSRQGEVQETQYF.